This TCR beta chain is drawn from a study of blood T cell repertoires in COVID-19. At the level of the study: T cells, B-cell-depleted T cells, or PBMCs supplied cDNA or gDNA.

Authors' data handling: Nucleated cell number was recorded as an estimate derived from reference gene primer amplification. Measured with immunoSEQ multiplex PCR; TCRdb has only the in-frame clones, and not every one. D and trimming were read from the DNA, whereas the V and J calls and clone size are those reported in that table. The data show 70,000 to 100,000 clones, with around 88% seen just once and roughly 8.1% held by the top ten. This CDR3 has 19 residues. Deletions cut 2 bases from V and 0 bases from J, with 19 bases between. Germline V CDR1 and CDR2: SNHLY, FYNNEI. J is TRBJ2-2 and V is TRBV2; D may be TRBD1 (5 bases). This clonotype was obtained from a woman in her 70s with acute or convalescent COVID-19. Sequenced material: peripheral blood. CDR3 protein: CASSETDLGPTANTGELFF. In DNA, the CDR3 is TGTGCCAGCAGTGAAACGGACCTGGGGCCGACGGCGAACACCGGGGAGCTGTTTTTT.